This paragraph reports one T cell receptor (beta chain). Its antigen is still unknown. This sample stems from a study of vaccination and CD4 T cells after COVID-19. Whole-study context: The authors used overlapping spike peptides from SARS-CoV-2, HCoV-NL63, HCoV-OC43 and HCoV-229E to stimulate cells.

Sequenced with the Oncomine TCR Beta short-read assay was DNA taken from cultured CD4+ T cells. The template was genomic DNA from cultured CD4+ T cells. TCRdb processed the PCR reads anew with MiXCR; each CDR3 protein has one entry. Altogether roughly 8,000 distinct CDR3 sequences are present, roughly 29% being singletons, with the ten largest covering about 13%. The treatment denotes: roughly 11-day PBMC culture with coronavirus spike peptide pools or control peptides (ViraFEST assay). The collection of CD4+ T cells from the unexposed donor took place before the COVID-19 pandemic (2011-2018). ViraFEST relied on peptide pools to expand antigen-specific T cells; the TCRs were sequenced afterward. PBMCs were cultured at two million per well with 10 IU/ml IL-2 and 8 to 10 ug/ml peptide pools. Sequences were obtained from CD4+ T cells from blood, cultured in vitro. The clonotype was recovered from a human donor in good health.

DNA of the CDR3: TGTGCCAGCAGCTCGCGGGAGACTAGCGGAGGGGTTACCCAGTACTTC. Encoded protein: CASSSRETSGGVTQYF. This chain joins TRBV11-2 and TRBJ2-5; 9 positions match TRBD2. After removal of 4 bases from V and 8 bases from J, the junction contained 14 bases not matched to a gene. The length of the CDR3 is 16 residues. Germline V lookup: CDR1 SGHAT, CDR2 FQNNGV.